The 10 T cell receptor beta chains below were found in one sample sequenced in a study of shared clonotypes between healthy human individuals. Only in-frame clones appear in the TCRdb table, and some are missing; sequencing was by immunoSEQ multiplex PCR. The table shows fewer than 850,000 clones, with roughly 91% occurring only once. The sequencing sample was made of memory CD8+ T cells from PBMCs. Subset defined: CD45RO+ cells pooled with CCR7-negative TemRA cells. The source of these receptors is a young man in good health. Some clones in this sample may be carry-over from other donors' samples.

This chain connects TRBV27 to TRBJ2-2; D uncertain. The CDR3 spans 15 residues. Germline CDR1 and CDR2: MNHEY and SMNVEV (reference sequence). Trimming stripped 6 bases from V and 1 base from J, with 12 bases between. The CDR3 protein is CASRVVWGNTGELFF. As DNA, the CDR3 is TGTGCCAGCAGGGTAGTGTGGGGGAACACCGGGGAGCTGTTTTTT.

The chain joins TRBV9 to TRBJ1-1; 8 positions match TRBD1. Germline CDR1 SGDLS, CDR2 YYNGEE. There are 14 residues in the CDR3. With V trimmed by 3 bases and J by 6 bases, 7 bases remained unmatched. CDR3 protein: CASSGTGSKAEAFF. CDR3 DNA: TGTGCCAGCAGCGGGACAGGGAGCAAGGCTGAAGCTTTCTTT.

The chain recombines TRBV5-4 with TRBJ1-1; D gene unclear. The CDR3 covers 13 residues. The V gene lost 4 bases and the J gene lost 3 bases, with 10 bases spanning the gap. The germline V gene has CDR1 SGHNT and CDR2 YYREEE (reference sequence). The DNA for the CDR3 is TGTGCCAGCAGCCGCCCGGACCACACTGAAGCTTTCTTT. This encodes CASSRPDHTEAFF.

The CDR3 reads CASSFGTVYEQYF. The CDR3 coding sequence is TGTGCCAGCAGCTTCGGGACAGTATACGAGCAGTACTTC. The J gene is TRBJ2-7, the V gene TRBV5-5; TRBD1 aligns across 7 bases. The CDR3 has 13 amino acids. J lost 4 bases, V lost 2 bases, and 3 bases had no gene match. CDR1 and CDR2 from the germline V gene are SGHKS and YYEKEE (reference sequence).

This rearrangement joins TRBV5-1 to TRBJ2-7; possible D gene TRBD2, 6 bases. Trimming removed 3 bases at V and 1 base at J, with 17 bases between. CDR3 length: 16 amino acids. CDR1 SGHRS and CDR2 YFSETQ come from the germline V gene. In DNA form, the CDR3 reads TGCGCCAGCAGCTCCGCCCCCGGACTAAATTCCTACGAGCAGTACTTC. Translated, it gives CASSSAPGLNSYEQYF.

This chain joins TRBV9 and TRBJ2-2; 7 nucleotides match TRBD1. The CDR3 consists of 16 residues. V dropped 0 bases and J dropped 4; count of bases not matched to a gene: 6. CDR1 SGDLS and CDR2 YYNGEE come from the germline V gene. In nucleotides, the CDR3 is TGTGCCAGCAGCGTAGGACAGGGAAGACCCACCGGGGAGCTGTTTTTT. Translating it yields CASSVGQGRPTGELFF. Based on the CDR3 plus reference TRBV9 and TRBJ2-2, the full variable domain is DSGVTQTPKHLITATGQRVTLRCSPRSGDLSVYWYQQSLDQGLQFLIQYYNGEERAKGNILERFSAQQFPDLHSELNLSSLELGDSALYFCASSVGQGRPTGELFFGEGSRLTVL.

The rearrangement uses TRBV5-1 and TRBJ2-2; 8 nucleotides align to TRBD1. The germline V gene has CDR1 SGHRS and CDR2 YFSETQ. CDR3 length: 15 residues. V shed 1 base and J 4 bases; nucleotides not matched to a gene: 3. CDR3 sequence (DNA): TGCGCCAGCAGCTTGTGGACAGGGTCCACCGGGGAGCTGTTTTTT. Protein product: CASSLWTGSTGELFF.

About this clone: The same CDR3 can be traced to other DNA sequences in this sample. The rearrangement uses TRBV30 and TRBJ2-1, with D possibly being TRBD2 (6 bases). Germline loops: CDR1 GTSNPN, CDR2 SVGIG (reference sequence). V dropped 3 bases and J dropped 1 base, with 7 bases sitting between them. The CDR3 is made up of 13 amino acids. The CDR3 is CAWRAGSYNEQFF. The DNA of the CDR3 is TGTGCCTGGAGAGCGGGTTCCTACAATGAGCAGTTCTTC.

The rearrangement links TRBV5-6 to TRBJ1-2, with TRBD1 matching over 7 bases. The CDR3 runs 16 residues. V was clipped by 0 bases and J by 1 base; unmatched bases: 6. The germline V gene encodes CDR1 SGHDT and CDR2 YYEEEE. The CDR3 region is CASSLARDSLNYGYTF. The CDR3 DNA sequence: TGTGCCAGCAGCTTGGCCCGGGACAGCCTTAACTATGGCTACACCTTC.

As concerns this clone: Other DNA sequences in this sample translate to the same CDR3. The rearrangement joins TRBV11-2 to TRBJ2-7; D possibly corresponds to TRBD2 (5 bases). The CDR3 is made up of 13 amino acids. The germline CDR1 and CDR2 sequences are SGHAT and FQNNGV. The V end was cut by 3 bases, the J end by 2 bases, with 8 bases between. In DNA, the CDR3 is TGTGCCAGCAGCTTCGGACTCCCCTACGAGCAGTACTTC. Translated: CASSFGLPYEQYF.